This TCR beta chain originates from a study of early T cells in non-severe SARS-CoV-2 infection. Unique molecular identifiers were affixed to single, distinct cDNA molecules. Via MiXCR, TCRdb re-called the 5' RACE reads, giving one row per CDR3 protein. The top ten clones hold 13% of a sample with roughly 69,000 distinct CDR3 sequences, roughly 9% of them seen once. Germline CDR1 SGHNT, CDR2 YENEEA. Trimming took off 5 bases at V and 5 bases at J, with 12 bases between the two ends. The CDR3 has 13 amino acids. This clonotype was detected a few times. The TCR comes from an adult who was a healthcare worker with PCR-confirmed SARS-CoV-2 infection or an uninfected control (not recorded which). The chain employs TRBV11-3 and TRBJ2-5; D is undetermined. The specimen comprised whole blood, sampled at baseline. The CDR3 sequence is CASSLIPGETQYF. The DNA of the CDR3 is TGTGCCAGCAGCCTCATTCCTGGTGAGACCCAGTACTTC.